The TCR beta chain described here comes from a study of T cell responses to AZD1222 COVID-19 vaccine. Overall study results and limits: Repertoires were obtained only post-peak T cell response.

As to this clone: Its specificity is not known. One end of the junction varies from germline; a read error may be responsible. The sample contains more than one DNA sequence encoding this CDR3.

The CDR3 covers 10 residues. Germline values: CDR1 DFQATT, CDR2 SNEGSKA (reference sequence). Assay used: immunoSEQ multiplex PCR; TCRdb lists only in-frame clones, some missing. The sample includes 110,000 to 150,000 clones, around nine tenths of them seen just once. The sequences come from peripheral blood, collected on day 0 of AZD1222 vaccination. The chain carries TRBV20-1 and TRBJ2-1; unclear D gene. The sequence was obtained from an adult in good health. The CDR3 spells CSARDNEQFF. The CDR3 DNA reads as TGCAGTGCGAGAGATAATGAGCAGTTCTTC.